The 27 T cell receptor beta chains given below trace back to one sample, sequenced in a study of vaccination and CD4 T cells after COVID-19. The treatment denotes: approximately nine-day PBMC culture with coronavirus spike peptide pools or control peptides (ViraFEST assay). Which antigens these TCRs recognize remains unknown. The study sequenced cultured CD4+ T cell DNA using the Oncomine TCR Beta short-read assay. TCRdb ran MiXCR on the PCR reads and lists one entry per CDR3 protein. The repertoire holds 11,000 or so distinct CDR3 sequences, under 60% seen once, with approximately 9.4% in the top ten. Sequencing used CD4+ T cells from blood, cultured in vitro. Every receptor here comes from a human donor who had recovered from COVID-19.

The chain combines TRBV15 with TRBJ2-5, with D perhaps TRBD1 (6 bases). There are 15 residues in the CDR3. Germline values: CDR1 LNHNV, CDR2 YYDKDF (reference sequence). V was cut by 5 bases and J by 1 base, with 14 bases left in between. This chain's CDR3 is CATSSSGAVQETQYF. The CDR3 DNA reads TGTGCCACCAGCTCCTCAGGGGCGGTCCAAGAGACCCAGTACTTC. The entire variable domain, with the rest obtained from reference TRBV15 and TRBJ2-5, is as follows: DAMVIQNPRYQVTQFGKPVTLSCSQTLNHNVMYWYQQKSSQAPKLLFHYYDKDFNNEADTPDNFQSRRPNTSFCFLDIRSPGLGDTAMYLCATSSSGAVQETQYFGPGTRLLVL.

V usage is TRBV20-1 and J usage is TRBJ2-5; TRBD2 agrees at 10 bases. There are 15 residues in the CDR3. Unmatched junction bases numbered 11, after V lost 5 bases and J lost 5 bases. CDR1 is DFQATT, CDR2 SNEGSKA, per germline (reference sequence). The CDR3 sequence is CSAPAGSGRAETQYF. CDR3 sequence (DNA): TGCAGTGCTCCCGCTGGGAGCGGGAGGGCTGAGACCCAGTACTTC.

This clonotype was counted between two and nine times. The rearrangement links TRBV7-2 to TRBJ1-2, with no clear D. The CDR3 sequence is 13 residues long. The ends were cut back, 5 bases at V and 0 bases at J, with 7 bases in the middle. Per the germline V gene, CDR1 is SGHTA and CDR2 is FQGNSA. CDR3 in amino acids: CASSPDTNYGYTF. CDR3 DNA sequence: TGTGCCAGCAGCCCCGACACTAACTATGGCTACACCTTC.

The V gene is TRBV18, the J gene TRBJ1-5, with D unclear. Germline CDR1 and CDR2: KGHSH and LQKENI. The V gene lost 0 bases and the J gene lost 9 bases, with 12 bases spanning the gap. The CDR3 has 14 amino acids. The CDR3 here is CASSPPSLEGPQHF. The DNA of the CDR3 is TGTGCCAGCTCACCACCGAGCCTCGAAGGGCCCCAGCATTTT. Filled out from reference TRBV18 and TRBJ1-5, the complete variable domain reads NAGVMQNPRHLVRRRGQEARLRCSPMKGHSHVYWYRQLPEEGLKFMVYLQKENIIDESGMPKERFSAEFPKEGPSILRIQQVVRGDSAAYFCASSPPSLEGPQHFGDGTRLSIL.

The chain employs TRBV7-3 and TRBJ2-6, with D possibly TRBD1 on 6 matching bases. V lost 5 bases and J lost 4, with 9 bases in between. The germline gives CDR1 SGHTA, CDR2 FQGTGA. CDR3 length equals 14 residues. The CDR3 DNA follows: TGTGCCAGCAGCCCAGGGGCCGGGGCCAACGTCCTGACTTTC. Translated: CASSPGAGANVLTF.

This clonotype was seen a handful of times. J is TRBJ1-5 and V is TRBV27; possibly TRBD1 for D (5 bases). This CDR3 is 16 amino acids long. The ends were cut back, 0 bases at V and 9 bases at J, with 18 bases in the middle. Germline loops: CDR1 MNHEY, CDR2 SMNVEV (reference sequence). The DNA of the CDR3 is TGTGCCAGCAGTTTATCTCGGGGCGATTCGGTGCTGCCCCAGCATTTT. Translation: CASSLSRGDSVLPQHF.

The chain couples TRBV7-8 to TRBJ2-7; 8 bases agree with TRBD2. The CDR3 contains 14 residues. V trimming: 5 bases; J trimming: 4 bases; junction bases outside the gene matches: 7. The germline CDR1 and CDR2 sequences are SGHVS and FQNEAQ. Written as DNA, the CDR3 is TGTGCCAGCAGCCCCCGGGAGGGGAGGTACGAGCAGTACTTC. The encoded protein is CASSPREGRYEQYF.

This chain connects TRBV7-9 to TRBJ1-1; 7 bases line up with TRBD1. The J segment lost 0 bases and the V segment lost 1 base, leaving 14 bases of the junction unmatched. The CDR3 is 19 amino acids. Germline loops: CDR1 SEHNR, CDR2 FQNEAQ (reference sequence). CDR3: CASSLVPRWDSQLNTEAFF. In nucleotides, the CDR3 is TGTGCCAGCAGCTTAGTCCCCCGGTGGGACAGCCAATTGAACACTGAAGCTTTCTTT.

This clonotype was counted between two and nine times. This rearrangement joins TRBV20-1 to TRBJ1-5; no reliable D call. This CDR3 region has 16 residues. CDR1 DFQATT and CDR2 SNEGSKA come from the germline V gene (reference sequence). V lost 3 bases to trimming and J lost 3 bases, with 18 bases between them. The CDR3 DNA is TGCAGTGCTAGCCGTGGTGGTGGTAGCCACAATCAGCCCCAGCATTTT. This codes for CSASRGGGSHNQPQHF.

This clonotype turned up a few times. This sequence joins TRBV20-1 and TRBJ2-5; TRBD2 matches 11 bases. After removal of 5 bases from V and 2 bases from J, the junction contained 7 bases not matched to a gene. CDR1 is DFQATT and CDR2 is SNEGSKA in the germline V gene (reference sequence). The CDR3 length is 15 residues. In DNA, the CDR3 is TGCAGTGCTGGTACTAGCGGGAGTTGGCAAGAGACCCAGTACTTC. Translation: CSAGTSGSWQETQYF.

The gene calls are TRBV15 and TRBJ2-1; 8 nucleotides line up with TRBD1. With V trimmed by 0 bases and J by 9 bases, 1 base remained unmatched. Germline CDR1 and CDR2: LNHNV and YYDKDF (reference sequence). This CDR3 spans 13 amino acids. The CDR3 spells CATSRDTGGEQFF. CDR3 sequence (DNA): TGTGCCACCAGCAGAGACACAGGGGGTGAGCAGTTCTTC.

This clonotype was seen a few times. Here the CDR3 reads CASSWTPGTEAFF. For the CDR3, the DNA is TGTGCCAGCAGTTGGACCCCCGGCACTGAAGCTTTCTTT. The chain links TRBV6-2 or TRBV6-3 to TRBJ1-1; D uncertain. The germline V and J ends were trimmed by 4 bases and 4 bases, with 10 bases remaining between them. The CDR3 covers 13 residues. Germline CDR1 MNHEY, CDR2 SVGEGT.

This chain joins TRBV9 and TRBJ2-2, with 7 bases that match TRBD1. The CDR3 totals 17 residues. Trimming cost V 4 bases and J 0 bases; bases outside gene matches: 9. Germline values: CDR1 SGDLS, CDR2 YYNGEE. The CDR3 is CASSPSGQGANTGELFF. CDR3 nucleotides: TGTGCCAGCAGCCCTTCCGGGCAGGGGGCGAACACCGGGGAGCTGTTTTTT.

The chain couples TRBV10-1 to TRBJ1-2, with TRBD1 identical over 7 bases. Germline CDR1 and CDR2: WNHNN and SYGVQD (reference sequence). The CDR3 extends over 11 amino acids. V was clipped by 8 bases and J by 5 bases; unmatched bases: 2. CDR3 DNA: TGCGCCAGCTCAGGGGGGTATGGCTACACCTTC. Its protein product is CASSGGYGYTF.

By frequency in the sample, this clonotype is medium-sized (0.01 to 0.1%). This chain links TRBV7-9 with TRBJ1-1, with D unresolved. The length of the CDR3 is 13 residues. Germline V gives CDR1 SEHNR, CDR2 FQNEAQ (reference sequence). The V and J ends lost 5 bases and 0 bases respectively, with 7 bases between them. The CDR3 loop reads CASSLDMNTEAFF. The CDR3 coding sequence is TGTGCCAGCAGCCTAGACATGAACACTGAAGCTTTCTTT.

Comment on this clonotype: At one of its ends the junction is not consistent with the germline gene, which may arise from a read error. The chain links TRBV19 to TRBJ2-3; the match to TRBD2 covers 13 bases. The CDR3 has 16 residues. Germline-derived CDR1 and CDR2 are LNHDA and SQIVND (reference sequence). The CDR3 spells CASSLEGLAGTDTQYF. In nucleotides, the CDR3 is TGTGCCAGTAGTCTAGAGGGACTAGCGGGGACAGATACGCAGTATTTT.

The CDR3 DNA sequence: TGCGCCAGCAGTCGTTTCCTAGCGGAGGACAATGAGCAGTTCTTC. It encodes CASSRFLAEDNEQFF. The J gene is TRBJ2-1, the V gene TRBV5-1; TRBD2 agrees at 7 bases. V lost 5 bases, J lost 5 bases, and 10 bases stayed unmatched. The CDR3 length is 15 residues. Germline V gene sequence: CDR1 SGHRS, CDR2 YFSETQ.

The chain joins TRBV7-2 to TRBJ2-3; 7 bases match TRBD1. Germline trimming cut 5 bases from V and 4 bases from J; bases unmatched to any gene: 6. The CDR3 length is 14 residues. Germline V gives CDR1 SGHTA, CDR2 FQGNSA. The CDR3 loop is CASSQSGGSDTQYF. DNA of the CDR3: TGTGCCAGCAGCCAATCAGGGGGTTCAGATACGCAGTATTTT.

This clonotype was found a few times. The V and J genes are TRBV6-2 or TRBV6-3 and TRBJ1-2; 9 bases fit TRBD1. The CDR3 is 14 amino acids. J was trimmed by 5 bases and V by 10 bases; bases with no gene match: 11. CDR1 and CDR2 (germline): MNHEY, SVGEGT. The CDR3 DNA reads as TGTGCCACCGACGGACAGGGGAAAGCATATGGCTACACCTTC. It codes for CATDGQGKAYGYTF.

V gene TRBV7-9 combines with J gene TRBJ1-3; D uncertain. Germline V gene sequence: CDR1 SEHNR, CDR2 FQNEAQ (reference sequence). The CDR3 covers 14 residues. Trimming removed 0 bases from V and 2 bases from J, with 5 bases in between. The CDR3 protein is CASSLAGTGNTIYF. The CDR3 DNA reads as TGTGCCAGCAGCTTAGCGGGTACTGGAAACACCATATATTTT.

V usage is TRBV6-1 and J usage is TRBJ1-5; no definite D call. This CDR3 is built from 12 residues. Trimming removed 5 bases at V and 2 bases at J, with 4 bases between. Germline V CDR1 and CDR2: MNHNS, SASEGT. This CDR3 is CASSIRNQPQHF. CDR3 nucleotide sequence: TGTGCCAGCAGTATTCGCAATCAGCCCCAGCATTTT.

This chain joins TRBV10-1 and TRBJ1-5, with TRBD1 matching over 10 bases. V shed 4 bases, J shed 4 bases, and the junction held 7 bases outside the gene matches. Per the germline V gene, CDR1 is WNHNN and CDR2 is SYGVQD (reference sequence). This CDR3 region has 16 residues. Here the CDR3 DNA reads TGCGCCAGCAGTGTCGGGACAGGGGAAACAAATCAGCCCCAGCATTTT. This sequence encodes CASSVGTGETNQPQHF.

This clonotype counts as medium-sized. The gene calls are TRBV23-1 and TRBJ1-5, with D perhaps TRBD1 (6 bases). TRBV23-1 is an open reading frame, and its role is uncertain. The CDR3 contains 16 residues. With 7 bases removed from V and 3 bases from J, the gap between germline ends came to 19 bases. The CDR3 sequence is CASNPSGALNNQPQHF. CDR3 DNA: TGCGCCAGCAATCCCTCGGGGGCTCTCAACAATCAGCCCCAGCATTTT.

In its sample, this clonotype was seen a few times. The rearrangement uses TRBV7-3 and TRBJ2-2; tentatively, D is TRBD1 (6 bases). This CDR3 has 16 residues. The germline CDR1 and CDR2 sequences are SGHTA and FQGTGA. Trimming removed 6 bases at V and 4 bases at J, with 18 bases between. The CDR3 nucleotides are TGTGCCAGCAGTCGACCCACAGGGACGGGCACCGGGGAGCTGTTTTTT. As protein: CASSRPTGTGTGELFF.

V usage is TRBV9 and J usage is TRBJ2-3; no clear D gene. The CDR3 is 15 amino acids. In germline, CDR1 is SGDLS, CDR2 YYNGEE. V was pared by 0 bases and J by 1 base, with 9 bases between. The CDR3 coding sequence is TGTGCCAGCAGCGTAGATCCGTTGGGCACAGATACGCAGTATTTT. Its translation is CASSVDPLGTDTQYF.

The rearrangement joins TRBV3-1 to TRBJ1-6, with no clear D. V was pared by 0 bases and J by 4 bases, with 10 bases between. The CDR3 extends over 16 amino acids. Germline CDR1 and CDR2: LGHDT and YNNKEL (reference sequence). The chain's CDR3 is CASSQDYRRYNSPLHF. CDR3 in DNA: TGTGCCAGCAGCCAAGACTATAGGAGGTATAATTCACCCCTCCACTTT.

DNA of the CDR3: TGTGCCAGCAGTTCCAAAACCAGGGGGGATACGCAGTATTTT. Translating gives CASSSKTRGDTQYF. The V call is TRBV11-3, the J call TRBJ2-3; 7 nucleotides match TRBD1. The length of the CDR3 is 14 residues. V was pared by 6 bases and J by 6 bases, with 9 bases of the junction left unmatched. From germline, CDR1 is SGHNT and CDR2 YENEEA.